A single sample gave rise to the 15 T cell receptor beta chains below, sequenced in a study of cytomegalovirus exposure and HLA in healthy donors. With 60 Vbeta and 13 Jbeta primers, the PCR was carried out. Clones were sequenced by immunoSEQ multiplex PCR, and TCRdb holds only the in-frame ones, with some missing. The repertoire consists of 150,000 to 180,000 clones, with 70% to 80% occurring once and the leading ten covering approximately 8%. The sample comprised PBMCs. The source is a man aged 25-45 years in good health and CMV-seropositive.

The chain links TRBV9 to TRBJ2-1, with TRBD2 matching 8 bases. The germline CDR1 and CDR2 sequences are SGDLS and YYNGEE. This CDR3 comprises 15 residues. Trimming took 0 bases from V and 10 from J; bases not matched to a gene: 9. CDR3 region: CASSVEVSGAPEQFF. In DNA, the CDR3 is TGTGCCAGCAGCGTAGAGGTTAGCGGGGCCCCAGAGCAGTTCTTC.

The V and J genes are TRBV4-3 and TRBJ2-7, with 10 bases matching TRBD2. This CDR3 contains 17 residues. V shed 0 bases and J 4 bases; nucleotides not matched to a gene: 9. Germline loops: CDR1 LGHNA, CDR2 YSLEER. The chain's CDR3 is CASSQDRRASGGYEQYF. The DNA of the CDR3 is TGCGCCAGCAGCCAAGATAGGCGGGCTAGCGGGGGTTACGAGCAGTACTTC.

About this clone itself: This sample includes further DNA sequences coding for the same CDR3. The chain joins TRBV4-1 to TRBJ2-1; TRBD2 agrees at 12 bases. V lost 2 bases to trimming and J lost 8 bases; unmatched junction nucleotides: 7. The CDR3 contains 16 residues. Per germline, CDR1 MGHRA and CDR2 YSYEKL. The CDR3 nucleotides read TGCGCCAGCAGCCAATTGACTAGCGGGAGAACGGATGAGCAGTTCTTC. It is translated as CASSQLTSGRTDEQFF.

V usage is TRBV2 and J usage is TRBJ1-1; TRBD1 aligns across 8 bases. The length of the CDR3 is 15 residues. V shed 6 bases, J shed 3 bases, and the junction held 9 bases outside the gene matches. Germline V lookup: CDR1 SNHLY, CDR2 FYNNEI. CDR3 sequence (DNA): TGTGCCAGCAGGCTGGGGGACAGGCGCTACACTGAAGCTTTCTTT. Encoded protein: CASRLGDRRYTEAFF.

This rearrangement joins TRBV30 to TRBJ1-1, with D possibly matching TRBD1 (5 bases). CDR1 and CDR2 from the germline V gene are GTSNPN and SVGIG (reference sequence). The CDR3 length is 14 residues. Deletions cut 4 bases from V and 4 bases from J, with 16 bases between. CDR3 nucleotides: TGTGCCTGGAAGGAACGGGACTGGGGCACTGAAGCTTTCTTT. Translated, it gives CAWKERDWGTEAFF.

This clone was observed a single time. The J gene is TRBJ2-4, the V gene TRBV6-1; 10 positions match TRBD1. Germline loops: CDR1 MNHNS, CDR2 SASEGT. V lost 4 bases, J lost 4 bases, and 1 base stayed unmatched. CDR3 length: 14 residues. CDR3 sequence: CASSGDRGKNIQYF. The CDR3 DNA is TGTGCCAGCAGTGGGGACAGGGGTAAAAACATTCAGTACTTC.

V and J are TRBV7-3 and TRBJ2-5; possibly TRBD2 for D (6 bases). The V and J ends lost 4 bases and 1 base respectively, with 10 bases between them. Germline-derived CDR1 and CDR2 are SGHTA and FQGTGA. The CDR3 is 14 amino acids. Here the CDR3 DNA reads TGTGCCAGCAGCTCCGGGACTCGCCAAGAGACCCAGTACTTC. As protein: CASSSGTRQETQYF.

This clone was observed a few times. This sequence joins TRBV18 and TRBJ2-3, with D possibly TRBD1 on 6 matching bases. Trimming shortened V by 5 bases and J by 4 bases, and 22 bases separated the two germline ends. Germline V gives CDR1 KGHSH, CDR2 LQKENI. This CDR3 has 17 residues. CDR3 DNA sequence: TGTGCCAGCTCAAGGGAGTGGGGGCAGGGAGTCGCAGATACGCAGTATTTT. As protein: CASSREWGQGVADTQYF.

This chain uses TRBV9 with TRBJ2-3; D remains unclear. Trimming took 2 bases from V and 1 from J, leaving 11 bases between them. The germline gives CDR1 SGDLS, CDR2 YYNGEE. The CDR3 runs to 15 residues. CDR3: CASSVRTGGTDTQYF. The CDR3 coding sequence is TGTGCCAGCAGCGTCAGAACGGGTGGCACAGATACGCAGTATTTT.

The chain couples TRBV30 to TRBJ2-3; TRBD2 matches 8 bases. The CDR3 totals 14 residues. Germline loops: CDR1 GTSNPN, CDR2 SVGIG (reference sequence). Losses at the gene ends were 3 bases for V and 5 bases for J; bases not matched to a gene: 7. The CDR3 nucleotides are TGTGCCTGGAGCCCGGGGGGGGGCAGAGATACGCAGTATTTT. Its translation is CAWSPGGGRDTQYF. Filled out from reference TRBV30 and TRBJ2-3, the complete variable domain reads SQTIHQWPATLVQPVGSPLSLECTVEGTSNPNLYWYRQAAGRGLQLLFYSVGIGQISSEVPQNLSASRPQDRQFILSSKKLLLSDSGFYLCAWSPGGGRDTQYFGPGTRLTVL.

The rearrangement links TRBV19 to TRBJ1-5, with 8 bases lining up with TRBD1. The CDR3 spans 14 residues. CDR1 is LNHDA, CDR2 SQIVND, per germline (reference sequence). V was clipped by 4 bases and J by 6 bases; unmatched bases: 5. CDR3 bases: TGTGCCAGTAGTAGCGCAGGGGGCTTTCAGCCCCAGCATTTT. Encoded protein: CASSSAGGFQPQHF.

This clone was seen a single time. CDR3 in amino acids: CAWSPIYEGARGNSPLHF. The CDR3 nucleotides are TGTGCCTGGAGTCCCATTTACGAGGGGGCGAGAGGGAATTCACCCCTCCACTTT. The V and J genes are TRBV30 and TRBJ1-6; 7 nucleotides match TRBD1. The germline V gene has CDR1 GTSNPN and CDR2 SVGIG (reference sequence). CDR3 size: 18 residues. Trimming took 2 bases from V and 7 from J; bases not matched to a gene: 17.

The V call is TRBV6-1, the J call TRBJ1-2; D is unclear. Germline CDR1 reads MNHNS; CDR2 reads SASEGT. The CDR3 consists of 13 residues. Trimming pared 6 bases from V and 6 bases from J, leaving 14 bases between. The CDR3 nucleotides are TGTGCCAGCAGCGCCCAAGGGCGGGATGGCTACACCTTC. Translated: CASSAQGRDGYTF.

This chain connects TRBV21-1 to TRBJ2-1; the table's D call of TRBD2 was not tested on the DNA. TRBV21-1 is recorded as a pseudogene. CDR3 length: 16 residues. In DNA, the CDR3 is TGTGCCAGCAGCAAAGCCGATCGGGATCCTGGCAATGAGCAGTTCTTC. It specifies CASSKADRDPGNEQFF.

The chain uses TRBV2 and TRBJ2-5; D unresolved. V was shortened by 5 bases and J by 5 bases, with 3 bases between the two germline ends. Germline V lookup: CDR1 SNHLY, CDR2 FYNNEI. CDR3 length equals 10 residues. CDR3 protein: CASSHETQYF. The CDR3, as DNA: TGTGCCAGCAGTCATGAGACCCAGTACTTC.